These T cell receptor beta chains were read from a single sample in a study of blood T cell repertoires in COVID-19. Assay: immunoSEQ multiplex PCR; the TCRdb copy retains only in-frame clones and omits some. The sample contains over 150,000 clones, 84% of which appear only once. What was sequenced was peripheral blood. These receptors all come from a human donor in a cohort sampled during active COVID-19. Both conserved end residues are part of each CDR3. D genes are given only for firm matches. Clone size is not always given. Where it is, it says once, few, many or a class for expanded clones.

d_gene: .; v_gene: TRBV7-6; j_gene: TRBJ2-2; abundance: many; CDR3aa: CASSLSQIALASNTGELFF; CDR3nt: TGTGCCAGCAGCTTATCCCAGATAGCGCTCGCTTCGAACACCGGGGAGCTGTTTTTT
d_gene: .; v_gene: TRBV27; j_gene: TRBJ2-7; abundance: .; CDR3aa: CASRLYEQYF; CDR3nt: TGTGCCAGCAGACTCTACGAGCAGTACTTC
d_gene: TRBD1; v_gene: TRBV12-3/TRBV12-4; j_gene: TRBJ1-5; abundance: .; CDR3aa: CASSWTGPQVQHF; CDR3nt: TGTGCCAGCAGTTGGACAGGTCCCCAGGTCCAGCATTTT
d_gene: .; v_gene: TRBV4-1; j_gene: TRBJ1-1; abundance: .; CDR3aa: CASSPVGGTEAFF; CDR3nt: TGCGCCAGCAGCCCGGTCGGGGGCACTGAAGCTTTCTTT
d_gene: .; v_gene: TRBV2; j_gene: TRBJ2-2; abundance: .; CDR3aa: CASSGQRRNTGELFF; CDR3nt: TGTGCCAGCAGTGGGCAGCGAAGGAACACCGGGGAGCTGTTTTTT
d_gene: .; v_gene: TRBV7-2; j_gene: TRBJ1-1; abundance: .; CDR3aa: CASSLGGWENTEAFF; CDR3nt: TGTGCCAGCAGCTTAGGGGGCTGGGAGAACACTGAAGCTTTCTTT
d_gene: .; v_gene: TRBV27; j_gene: TRBJ1-5; abundance: .; CDR3aa: CASSPHGQPENNQPQHF; CDR3nt: TGTGCCAGCAGTCCCCACGGACAGCCTGAAAACAATCAGCCCCAGCATTTT
d_gene: .; v_gene: TRBV28; j_gene: TRBJ1-2; abundance: .; CDR3aa: CASKLDNNYGYTF; CDR3nt: TGTGCCAGCAAGCTGGACAATAACTATGGCTACACCTTC
d_gene: TRBD2; v_gene: TRBV18; j_gene: TRBJ2-7; abundance: once; CDR3aa: CASSPGTSGAYEQYF; CDR3nt: TGTGCCAGCTCACCCGGGACTAGCGGCGCCTACGAGCAGTACTTC
d_gene: .; v_gene: TRBV5-6; j_gene: TRBJ2-7; abundance: .; CDR3aa: CASSPPVERPYEQYF; CDR3nt: TGTGCCAGCAGCCCTCCGGTGGAGCGCCCCTACGAGCAGTACTTC
d_gene: TRBD1; v_gene: TRBV3-1/TRBV3-2; j_gene: TRBJ2-7; abundance: .; CDR3aa: CASSRNRGSYEQYF; CDR3nt: TGTGCCAGCAGCCGTAACAGGGGCTCCTACGAGCAGTACTTC
d_gene: .; v_gene: TRBV7-9; j_gene: TRBJ2-7; abundance: .; CDR3aa: CASSPAEGPYEQYF; CDR3nt: TGTGCCAGCAGCCCTGCCGAGGGCCCCTACGAGCAGTACTTC
d_gene: TRBD1; v_gene: TRBV3-1/TRBV3-2; j_gene: TRBJ2-7; abundance: few; CDR3aa: CASSSLGQGARYEQYF; CDR3nt: TGTGCCAGCAGCTCCCTCGGACAGGGGGCGCGGTACGAGCAGTACTTC
d_gene: TRBD2; v_gene: TRBV15; j_gene: TRBJ2-7; abundance: .; CDR3aa: CATSSRGGSYEQYF; CDR3nt: TGTGCCACCAGCAGCCGGGGAGGGTCCTACGAGCAGTACTTC
d_gene: .; v_gene: TRBV28; j_gene: TRBJ1-2; abundance: .; CDR3aa: CASSRTSYGYTF; CDR3nt: TGTGCCAGCAGTAGAACCAGCTATGGCTACACCTTC
d_gene: TRBD2; v_gene: TRBV4-1; j_gene: TRBJ2-3; abundance: few; CDR3aa: CASSPRTSGMTGTQYF; CDR3nt: TGCGCCAGCAGCCCCCGGACTAGCGGGATGACGGGTACGCAGTATTTT
d_gene: .; v_gene: TRBV28; j_gene: TRBJ1-1; abundance: .; CDR3aa: CASSFRWTSGAPFF; CDR3nt: TGTGCCAGCAGTTTTCGTTGGACGAGCGGGGCTCCTTTCTTT
d_gene: TRBD1; v_gene: TRBV27; j_gene: TRBJ2-5; abundance: .; CDR3aa: CASSLAGQGSRETQYF; CDR3nt: TGTGCCAGCAGTTTAGCGGGACAGGGTTCTAGGGAGACCCAGTACTTC
d_gene: .; v_gene: TRBV5-8; j_gene: TRBJ1-5; abundance: .; CDR3aa: CASSLAGTSFGNQPQHF; CDR3nt: TGTGCCAGCAGCTTGGCCGGGACTTCCTTTGGCAATCAGCCCCAGCATTTT
d_gene: .; v_gene: TRBV7-2; j_gene: TRBJ2-1; abundance: once; CDR3aa: CASSALHLANNEQFF; CDR3nt: TGTGCCAGCAGCGCCCTCCATCTAGCGAACAATGAGCAGTTCTTC
d_gene: TRBD2; v_gene: TRBV2; j_gene: TRBJ2-5; abundance: once; CDR3aa: CASGTSRGQETQYF; CDR3nt: TGTGCCAGCGGGACTAGTAGGGGACAAGAGACCCAGTACTTC
d_gene: TRBD1; v_gene: TRBV30; j_gene: TRBJ2-2; abundance: .; CDR3aa: CAWSVRQGFGELFF; CDR3nt: TGTGCCTGGAGTGTACGACAGGGATTCGGGGAGCTGTTTTTT
d_gene: TRBD2; v_gene: TRBV7-2; j_gene: TRBJ2-1; abundance: .; CDR3aa: CASSLTSVDNEQFF; CDR3nt: TGTGCCAGCAGCTTAACTAGCGTCGACAATGAGCAGTTCTTC
d_gene: TRBD1; v_gene: TRBV2; j_gene: TRBJ1-6; abundance: .; CDR3aa: CASSDRQGSNSPLHF; CDR3nt: TGTGCCAGCAGTGATAGACAGGGGTCAAATTCACCCCTCCACTTT
d_gene: .; v_gene: TRBV28; j_gene: TRBJ2-7; abundance: .; CDR3aa: CASSLLTKEQYF; CDR3nt: TGTGCCAGCAGTTTACTAACCAAGGAGCAGTACTTC
d_gene: TRBD2; v_gene: TRBV28; j_gene: TRBJ2-1; abundance: .; CDR3aa: CASLGRVRHNEQFF; CDR3nt: TGTGCCAGCCTAGGGAGGGTAAGACACAATGAGCAGTTCTTC
d_gene: .; v_gene: TRBV5-1; j_gene: TRBJ1-1; abundance: .; CDR3aa: CASSSETGVNTEAFF; CDR3nt: TGCGCCAGCAGCTCGGAGACAGGAGTGAACACTGAAGCTTTCTTT